This T cell receptor (beta chain) was sequenced for a study of shared clonotypes between healthy human individuals. The study's findings and limits: Rarefaction showed that sequencing of sorted subsets was incomplete (despite large depth).

Germline V gives CDR1 SGDLS, CDR2 YYNGEE. Trimming removed 4 bases from V and 6 bases from J, with 19 bases in between. The CDR3 runs 16 residues. As for this clone: Its antigen remains unidentified.

Method: immunoSEQ multiplex PCR; TCRdb's copy keeps in-frame clones and lacks some. The sample holds some 2 million clones, roughly 94% seen once. Each donor was a Caucasian adult residing in Nashville, Tennessee. The genes are TRBV9 and TRBJ1-4; no clear D. This clonotype originated in a young man in good health. Sequencing was performed on naive CD4+ T cells sorted from blood. Described subset: CD45RA+ positively selected. CDR3 amino acids: CASSPTSWETYEKLFF. In DNA, the CDR3 is TGTGCCAGCAGCCCGACGAGTTGGGAGACCTATGAAAAACTGTTTTTT.